This record covers a single TCR beta chain. This clonotype qualifies as medium-sized (0.01 to 0.1%) by its frequency, with no count on file. Its cognate antigen has yet to be identified. For each CD8+ T cell subset, flow sorting was done in triplicate, and roughly 310,000 cells per subset went directly into RLT lysis buffer. To exclude memory contaminants, naive CD8+ T cells were stringently defined as CD45RO-CCR7+CD27+CD95-. Standard density gradient centrifugation was used to isolate peripheral blood mononuclear cells from buffy coats. Naive CXCR3-negative and CXCR3-positive CD8+ T cells were flow-sorted on a FACSAria III. Total RNA was extracted from sorted cells with an RNeasy Mini Kit. TCRdb lists the instrument as NextSeq 550. The Human TCR Profiling Kit (MiLaboratory) was used to make UMI-labeled 5' RACE TRB cDNA libraries. The full amount of extracted RNA was used for cDNA synthesis, and the full amount of resulting cDNA was used for PCR amplification. Libraries were prepared in parallel with an identical number of PCR cycles. The study's processing was this. With a minimum of two reads required per UMI, MIGEC and MiXCR pulled out about 50,000 +/- 10,000 unique UMI-labeled TRB cDNA molecules from each library. On average, roughly 40,000 +/- 10,000 functional in-frame TRB CDR3 nucleotide clonotypes lacking stop codons were found per library. Diversity metrics, including normalized Shannon-Wiener and Chao1, were computed in VDJtools after downsampling to 5000 UMI-labeled TRB molecules per sample. VDJtools computed clonotype-size-weighted physicochemical properties of the central five CDR3 residues: interaction energy, strength, volume and Kidera factor 4. TCRdb reprocessed the sequencing reads and holds a single record per CDR3 protein sequence, with no DNA. Clone size and V and J calls follow TCRdb, not the original study. The sample table records about 6,600 distinct CDR3 sequences. Of the sample, more than 0.9% is held by the ten largest clones.

The sample belongs to a study of CXCR3-negative and CXCR3-positive naive CD8 T cells (dated by TCRdb to the late 2010s). Regarding the complete study: In total, 120 million to 150 million TRB reads were obtained, corresponding to roughly 1.5 +/- 0.3 million reads per library. The TRBV-TRBJ cluster analysis covered naive subsets from several donors and memory cells from 3 donors. The diversity and physicochemical repertoire analyses included around 10 donors pooled from two independent experiments. What the work shows at the level of the full study, not this receptor alone: Both naive subsets had comparably high repertoire diversity, while memory CD8+ T cells had much lower repertoire diversity. Because surface CD5, which is linked to self-reactivity in mice, was comparable between the naive subsets, TCR interaction strength was also inferred from the physicochemical properties of TRB CDR3s. Compared with CXCR3-negative naive cells, CXCR3-positive naive cells had TRB CDR3s with higher hydrophobicity (lower Kidera factor 4), lower energy, and higher strength and volume indices. Because CXCR3 expression was partially decreased after cryopreservation, freshly isolated PBMCs were used for most assays. Within the same donor, TRBV-TRBJ usage looked similar between naive CXCR3-negative and CXCR3-positive cells, but memory cells had distinct patterns.

The CDR3, from cysteine to phenylalanine, totals 14 residues. No nucleotide data were recorded. Taken from the germline V gene, the CDR1 and CDR2 loops are SQVTM and ANQGSEA. The receptor chain draws on TRBV29-1 and TRBJ1-1. The receptor's source is a human donor in good health. Some clones in this sample may be carry-over from other donors' samples. Material: naive CXCR3- CD8+ T cells from blood. The sample's cell subset or site label, in plain terms: CD45RO-CCR7+CD27+CD95- naive CD8+ T cells lacking CXCR3 (TNR3-). CDR3 loop: CSVEDAGGGTEAFF.